This record concerns one T cell receptor (beta chain) sequence. The antigen remains unidentified. This record comes from a study of cytomegalovirus exposure and HLA in healthy donors. It was with 60 Vbeta and 13 Jbeta primers that the PCR ran. Assay used: immunoSEQ multiplex PCR; TCRdb lists only in-frame clones, some missing. This repertoire shows 200,000 to 250,000 clones, approximately 70% found once; its top ten account for 2.6%. The junction had 6 bases not matched to a gene; V was cut back by 5 bases and J by 5 bases. The CDR3 is 14 residues long. Germline V lookup: CDR1 SGHRS, CDR2 YFSETQ. General study points: TCR beta chain V- and J-gene trimming was linked, in a later analysis, to a missense variant in DCLRE1C. Cytomegalovirus-associated TCR beta chains were listed, numbering 150 to 200. In a later analysis, at a false discovery rate of 0.05, 16,951 TCR beta sequences matched HLA alleles. Across donors, most TCRs were seen rarely, yet some public ones were widespread.

The clonotype originates from a man aged 35-49 years in good health and CMV-seropositive. What was sequenced was PBMCs. The chain carries TRBV5-1 and TRBJ2-5; TRBD1 agrees at 10 bases. CDR3 sequence reads: CASRPTGGRETQYF. CDR3 nucleotides: TGCGCCAGCAGGCCGACAGGGGGCCGGGAGACCCAGTACTTC.